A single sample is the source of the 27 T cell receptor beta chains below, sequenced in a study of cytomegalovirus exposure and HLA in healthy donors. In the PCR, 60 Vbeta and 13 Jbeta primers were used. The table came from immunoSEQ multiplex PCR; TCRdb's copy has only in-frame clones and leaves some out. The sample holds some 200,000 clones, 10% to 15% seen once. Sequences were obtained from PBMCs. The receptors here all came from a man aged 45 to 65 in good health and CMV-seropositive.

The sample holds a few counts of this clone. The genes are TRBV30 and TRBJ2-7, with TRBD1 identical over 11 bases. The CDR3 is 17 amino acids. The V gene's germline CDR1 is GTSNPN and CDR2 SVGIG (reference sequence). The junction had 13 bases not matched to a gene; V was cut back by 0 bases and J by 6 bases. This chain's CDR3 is CAWSVKGSRDRGSEQYF. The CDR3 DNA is TGTGCCTGGAGTGTAAAGGGGTCCCGGGACAGGGGGTCCGAGCAGTACTTC.

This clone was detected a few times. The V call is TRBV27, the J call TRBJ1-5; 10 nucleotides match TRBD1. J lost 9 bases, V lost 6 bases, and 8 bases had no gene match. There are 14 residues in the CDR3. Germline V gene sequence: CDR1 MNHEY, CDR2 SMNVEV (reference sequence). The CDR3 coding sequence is TGTGCCAGCAGGCCGGACAGGGGGAGAGGGCCCCAGCATTTT. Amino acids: CASRPDRGRGPQHF.

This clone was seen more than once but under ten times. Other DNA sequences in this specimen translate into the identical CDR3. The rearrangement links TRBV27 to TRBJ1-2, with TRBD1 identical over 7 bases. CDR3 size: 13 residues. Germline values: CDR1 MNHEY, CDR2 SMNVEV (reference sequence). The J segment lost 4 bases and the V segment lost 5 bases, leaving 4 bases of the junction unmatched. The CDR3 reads CASSLTGSYGYTF. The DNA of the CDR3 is TGTGCCAGCAGTCTGACAGGGAGCTATGGCTACACCTTC.

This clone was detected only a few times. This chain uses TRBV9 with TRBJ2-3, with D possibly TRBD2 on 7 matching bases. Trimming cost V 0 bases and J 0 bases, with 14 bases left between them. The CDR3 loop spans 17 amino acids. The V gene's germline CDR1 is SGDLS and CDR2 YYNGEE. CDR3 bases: TGTGCCAGCAGCGTAGCCGGGGGGCTTTTAAGCACAGATACGCAGTATTTT. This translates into CASSVAGGLLSTDTQYF.

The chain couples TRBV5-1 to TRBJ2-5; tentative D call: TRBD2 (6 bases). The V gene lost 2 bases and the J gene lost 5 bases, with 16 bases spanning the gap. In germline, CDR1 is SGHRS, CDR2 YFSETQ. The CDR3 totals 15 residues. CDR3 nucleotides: TGCGCCAGCAGCTTCGAGTCAGGGAGGTGGGAGACCCAGTACTTC. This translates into CASSFESGRWETQYF.

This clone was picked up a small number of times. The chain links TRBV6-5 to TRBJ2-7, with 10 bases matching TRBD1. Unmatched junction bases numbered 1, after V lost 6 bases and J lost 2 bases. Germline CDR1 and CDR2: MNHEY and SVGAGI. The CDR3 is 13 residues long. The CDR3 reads CASRGQGAYEQYV. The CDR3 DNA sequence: TGTGCCAGCAGAGGACAGGGGGCCTACGAGCAGTACGTC.

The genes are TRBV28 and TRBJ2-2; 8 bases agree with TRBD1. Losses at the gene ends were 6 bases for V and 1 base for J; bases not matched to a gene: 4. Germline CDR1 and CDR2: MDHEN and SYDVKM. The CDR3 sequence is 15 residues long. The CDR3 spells CASREDRENTGELFF. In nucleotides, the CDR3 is TGTGCCAGCAGAGAGGACAGGGAGAACACCGGGGAGCTGTTTTTT.

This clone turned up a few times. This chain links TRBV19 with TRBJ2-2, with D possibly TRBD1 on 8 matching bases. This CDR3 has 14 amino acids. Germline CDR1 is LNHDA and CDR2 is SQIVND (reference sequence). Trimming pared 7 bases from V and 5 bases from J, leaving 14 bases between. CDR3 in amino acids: CASTPQGGTGELFF. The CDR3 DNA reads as TGTGCCAGTACCCCACAGGGGGGGACCGGGGAGCTGTTTTTT.

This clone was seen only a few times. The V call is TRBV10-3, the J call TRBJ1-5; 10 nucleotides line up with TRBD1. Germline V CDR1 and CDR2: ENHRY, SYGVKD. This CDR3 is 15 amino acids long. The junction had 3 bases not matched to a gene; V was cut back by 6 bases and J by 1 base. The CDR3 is CAISMGQGSNQPQHF. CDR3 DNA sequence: TGTGCCATCAGCATGGGACAGGGGAGCAATCAGCCCCAGCATTTT.

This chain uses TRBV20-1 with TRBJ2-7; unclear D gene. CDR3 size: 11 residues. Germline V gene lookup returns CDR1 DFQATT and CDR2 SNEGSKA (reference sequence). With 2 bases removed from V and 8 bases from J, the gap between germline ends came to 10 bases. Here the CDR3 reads CSARSQYKQYF. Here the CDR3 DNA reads TGCAGTGCTAGATCTCAATACAAGCAGTACTTC.

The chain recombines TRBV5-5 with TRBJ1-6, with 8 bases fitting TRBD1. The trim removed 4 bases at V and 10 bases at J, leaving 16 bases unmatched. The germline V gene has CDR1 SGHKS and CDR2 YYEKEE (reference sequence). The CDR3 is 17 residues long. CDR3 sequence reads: CASSLRMTGAHGSPLHF. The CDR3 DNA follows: TGTGCCAGCAGCCTCCGGATGACAGGGGCTCACGGATCACCCCTCCACTTT.

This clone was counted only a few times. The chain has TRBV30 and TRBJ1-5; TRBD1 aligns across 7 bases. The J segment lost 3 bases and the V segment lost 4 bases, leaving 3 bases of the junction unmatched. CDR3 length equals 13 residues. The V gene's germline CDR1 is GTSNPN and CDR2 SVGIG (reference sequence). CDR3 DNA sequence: TGTGCCTGGACGGGACAGCCCAATCAGCCCCAGCATTTT. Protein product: CAWTGQPNQPQHF.

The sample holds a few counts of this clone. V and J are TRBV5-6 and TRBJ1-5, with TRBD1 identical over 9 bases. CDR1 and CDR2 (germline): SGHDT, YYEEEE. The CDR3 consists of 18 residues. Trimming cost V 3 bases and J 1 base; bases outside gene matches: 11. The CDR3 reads CASSYTTTGGGSNQPQHF. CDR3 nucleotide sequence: TGTGCCAGCAGCTATACGACCACAGGGGGCGGGAGCAATCAGCCCCAGCATTTT. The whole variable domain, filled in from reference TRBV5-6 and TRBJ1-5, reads DAGVTQSPTHLIKTRGQQVTLRCSPKSGHDTVSWYQQALGQGPQFIFQYYEEEERQRGNFPDRFSGHQFPNYSSELNVNALLLGDSALYLCASSYTTTGGGSNQPQHFGDGTRLSIL.

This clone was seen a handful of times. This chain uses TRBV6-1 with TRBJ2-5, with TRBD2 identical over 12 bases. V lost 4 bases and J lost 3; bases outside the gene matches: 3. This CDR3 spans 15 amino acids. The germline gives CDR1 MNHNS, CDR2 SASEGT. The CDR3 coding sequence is TGTGCCAGCAGTGTTCGACTAGCGGGGGAAGAGACCCAGTACTTC. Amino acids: CASSVRLAGEETQYF.

The DNA of the CDR3 is TGTGCCAGCAGCTTAGGGACAGTGCCTAACTATGGCTACACCTTC. It is translated as CASSLGTVPNYGYTF. V is TRBV11-2 and J is TRBJ1-2; D is perhaps TRBD1 (6 bases). The CDR3 covers 15 residues. Per germline, CDR1 SGHAT and CDR2 FQNNGV. Deletions cut 1 base from V and 0 bases from J, with 9 bases between.

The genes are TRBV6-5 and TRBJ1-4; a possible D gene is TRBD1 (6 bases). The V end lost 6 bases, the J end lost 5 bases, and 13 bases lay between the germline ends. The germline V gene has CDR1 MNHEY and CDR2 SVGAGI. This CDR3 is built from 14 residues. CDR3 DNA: TGTGCCAGCAGCTGGGGACACGAGAATGAAAAACTGTTTTTT. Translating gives CASSWGHENEKLFF.

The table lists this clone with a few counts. The CDR3 DNA reads TGTGCCAGCAGCTCAGGACAGGGGGCCTTTGGTGAAAAACTGTTTTTT. Protein product: CASSSGQGAFGEKLFF. The chain recombines TRBV7-9 with TRBJ1-4, with 11 positions matching TRBD1. Per germline, CDR1 SEHNR and CDR2 FQNEAQ (reference sequence). This CDR3 has 16 residues. V lost 4 bases and J lost 7; bases outside the gene matches: 8.

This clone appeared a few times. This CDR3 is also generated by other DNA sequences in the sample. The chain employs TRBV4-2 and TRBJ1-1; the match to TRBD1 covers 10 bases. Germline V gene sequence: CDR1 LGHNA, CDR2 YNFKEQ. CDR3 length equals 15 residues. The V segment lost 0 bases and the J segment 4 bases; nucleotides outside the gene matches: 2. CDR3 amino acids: CASSQDGQGGTEAFF. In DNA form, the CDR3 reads TGTGCCAGCAGCCAAGATGGACAGGGGGGCACTGAAGCTTTCTTT.

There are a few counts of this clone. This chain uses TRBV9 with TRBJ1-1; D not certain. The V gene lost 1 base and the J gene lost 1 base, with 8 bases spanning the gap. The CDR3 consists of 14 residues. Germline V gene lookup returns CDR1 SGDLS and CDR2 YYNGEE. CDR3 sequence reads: CASSVTVSNTEAFF. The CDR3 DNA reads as TGTGCCAGCAGCGTAACGGTCTCGAACACTGAAGCTTTCTTT.

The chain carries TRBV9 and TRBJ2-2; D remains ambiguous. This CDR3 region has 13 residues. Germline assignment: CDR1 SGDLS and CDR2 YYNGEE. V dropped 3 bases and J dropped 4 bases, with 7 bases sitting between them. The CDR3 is CASSAHITGELFF. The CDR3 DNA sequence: TGTGCCAGCAGCGCCCACATCACCGGGGAGCTGTTTTTT.

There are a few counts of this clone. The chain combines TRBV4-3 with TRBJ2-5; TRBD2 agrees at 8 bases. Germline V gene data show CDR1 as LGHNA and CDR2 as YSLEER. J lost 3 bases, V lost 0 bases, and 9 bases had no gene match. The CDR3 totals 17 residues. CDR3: CASSQEHGAGGEETQYF. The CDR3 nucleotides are TGCGCCAGCAGCCAAGAACACGGCGCGGGGGGCGAAGAGACCCAGTACTTC.

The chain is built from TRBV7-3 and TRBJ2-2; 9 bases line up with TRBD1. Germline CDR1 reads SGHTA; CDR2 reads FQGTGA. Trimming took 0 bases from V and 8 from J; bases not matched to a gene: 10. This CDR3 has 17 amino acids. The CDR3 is CASSLTSVQGASGELFF. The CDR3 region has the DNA TGTGCCAGCAGCTTAACGTCCGTACAGGGGGCATCAGGGGAGCTGTTTTTT.

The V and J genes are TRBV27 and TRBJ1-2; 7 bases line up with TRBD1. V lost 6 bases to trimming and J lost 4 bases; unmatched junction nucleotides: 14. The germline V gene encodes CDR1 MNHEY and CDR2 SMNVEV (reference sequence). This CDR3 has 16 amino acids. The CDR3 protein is CASSAIGTVGPYGYTF. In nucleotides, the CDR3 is TGTGCCAGCAGCGCCATCGGGACAGTAGGTCCCTATGGCTACACCTTC.

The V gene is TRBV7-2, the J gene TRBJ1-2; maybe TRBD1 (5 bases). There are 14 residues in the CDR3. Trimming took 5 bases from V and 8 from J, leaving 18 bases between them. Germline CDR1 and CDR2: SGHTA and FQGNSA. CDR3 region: CASSIGPGQGGYTF. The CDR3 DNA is TGTGCCAGCAGCATTGGGCCAGGGCAGGGCGGCTACACCTTC.

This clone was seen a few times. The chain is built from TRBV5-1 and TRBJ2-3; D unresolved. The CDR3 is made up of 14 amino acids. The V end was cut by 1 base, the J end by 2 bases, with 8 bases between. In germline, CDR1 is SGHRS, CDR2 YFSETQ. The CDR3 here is CASSLFIVTDTQYF. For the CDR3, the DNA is TGCGCCAGCAGCTTGTTCATAGTCACAGATACGCAGTATTTT.

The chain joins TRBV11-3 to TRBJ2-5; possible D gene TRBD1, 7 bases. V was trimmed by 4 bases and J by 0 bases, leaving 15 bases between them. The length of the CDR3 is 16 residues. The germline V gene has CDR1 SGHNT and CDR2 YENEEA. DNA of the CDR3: TGTGCCAGCAGCTCCCCGACAGGGAGGTACCAAGAGACCCAGTACTTC. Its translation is CASSSPTGRYQETQYF.

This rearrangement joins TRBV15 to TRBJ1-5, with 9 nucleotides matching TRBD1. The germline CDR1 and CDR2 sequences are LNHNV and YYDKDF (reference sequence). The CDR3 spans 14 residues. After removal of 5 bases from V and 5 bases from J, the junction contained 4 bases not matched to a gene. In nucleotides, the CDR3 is TGTGCCACCAGCCTACAGGGGGCGTATCAGCCCCAGCATTTT. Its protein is CATSLQGAYQPQHF.